This T cell receptor beta chain was recovered during a study of shared clonotypes between healthy human individuals. Overall study findings and caveats: Rarefaction showed sorted-subset sequencing was incomplete despite large depth. In general, naive subsets displayed greater estimated richness than memory subsets did. Deeper or shallower sequencing was expected to change how clonotypes are shared among donors.

The donors, healthy adults who were HIV-negative, had experienced no recent acute infections or vaccinations. Some clones are missing from TCRdb's copy, which holds only in-frame ones; the method was immunoSEQ multiplex PCR. The profile shows 400,000 to 600,000 clones, around 95% of them singletons. Of note for this clone: Its antigen is unidentified.

CDR3 size: 12 residues. The V gene's germline CDR1 is SQVTM and CDR2 ANQGSEA. The clonotype comes from a woman in her twenties or thirties in good health. The chain recombines TRBV29-1 with TRBJ2-7; either TRBD1 or TRBD2 may supply D (5 bases each). The sequencing sample was made of naive CD4+ T cells sorted from blood. Subset in this sample: CD45RA+ positively selected. CDR3 sequence (DNA): TGCAGTACCGGGACCCCATACGGCGAGCAGTACTTC. Translated, it gives CSTGTPYGEQYF.